The sequence of this TCR beta chain was determined in a study of T cell responses to AZD1222 COVID-19 vaccine. Study-level results: Clonal diversity was possibly underestimated; the donors were predominantly white British and more often female.

About this clone: The antigen is unknown.

Profiled with immunoSEQ multiplex PCR; TCRdb holds only in-frame clones, not every one. The sample holds 190,000 or so clones, about 88% seen once. Germline lookup yields CDR1 LNHNV and CDR2 YYDKDF (reference sequence). This CDR3 has 15 amino acids. Unmatched junction bases numbered 3, after V lost 0 bases and J lost 4 bases. This sequence joins TRBV15 and TRBJ2-1, with 7 bases fitting TRBD2. Sequences were derived from peripheral blood, sampled 28 days after the second AZD1222 dose. This receptor was obtained from an adult who received the AZD1222 COVID-19 vaccine. Written as DNA, the CDR3 is TGTGCCACCAGCAGAGAACGGGGGGTTTACAATGAGCAGTTCTTC. Translated: CATSRERGVYNEQFF.